This TCR beta chain derives from a study of beta chain features in type 1 diabetes. What was sequenced were expressed TCRB transcripts, since all of the isolated RNA had been reverse transcribed. Some clones are missing from TCRdb's copy, which holds only in-frame ones; the method was immunoSEQ multiplex PCR. Altogether about 650,000 clones are present, around 12% being singletons, with the ten largest covering around 0.12%. A few counts support this clone. What it binds is not known. Sampling consisted of one heparinised blood draw per donor, averaging about 116 mL. General study findings and limits: Moderate but significant shortening of TCRB CDR3s was recorded in all four CD4+ subsets from Type 1 diabetes patients. There were fewer insertions and more deletions at the VDJ junctions of type 1 diabetes patients. Patients and controls would share equally any PCR tilt toward shorter templates.

This TCR came from a man aged 30 to 45 with type 1 diabetes. The sequenced material came from naive CD4+ T cells from blood.

The CDR3 loop reads CASSGVYSSYNEQFF. The CDR3 DNA is TGTGCCAGCAGTGGGGTCTACAGCTCCTACAATGAGCAGTTCTTC. The chain uses TRBV27 and TRBJ2-1; no reliable D call. Germline loops: CDR1 MNHEY, CDR2 SMNVEV (reference sequence). This CDR3 region has 15 residues. V lost 5 bases and J 0 bases, leaving 11 bases between the germline ends.